This T cell receptor beta chain was retrieved from a study of T cells in Graves' hyperthyroidism and ophthalmopathy. Germline V lookup: CDR1 MDHEN, CDR2 SYDVKM. The CDR3 loop spans 12 amino acids. V was trimmed by 4 bases and J by 3 bases, leaving 6 bases between them. Amplification of TCR beta CDR3 regions was performed using RNA transcripts as template. When the TCR CDR3 underwent first-round RT-PCR, the HTBI primer set was used. TCRdb itself ran the multiplex PCR reads through MiXCR, one entry per CDR3 protein. The repertoire has roughly 500,000 distinct CDR3 sequences, 40% to 50% of them found once; the top ten carry about 45%. Clinicians diagnosed patients from clinical symptoms, serum thyroxine and TRAb, thyroid ultrasound and orbital computed tomography. This clonotype has at least ten counts. Its antigen is undetermined. Study-wide results and caveats: Most thyroid clonotypes expanded above 0.001 were also detected in blood. A model built on 13 V-J features separated ophthalmopathy from stable hyperthyroidism. Ophthalmopathy was predicted by the model a median of roughly 6.6 months ahead of onset.

The origin of this receptor is an adult woman with Graves' disease, either hyperthyroidism or ophthalmopathy (not recorded which). Sequenced input: peripheral blood or thyroid tissue (not recorded which). This chain uses TRBV28 with TRBJ1-2; D gene unclear. This CDR3 is CASSSSHYGYTF. The CDR3 DNA sequence: TGTGCCAGCAGTTCATCTCACTATGGCTACACCTTC.